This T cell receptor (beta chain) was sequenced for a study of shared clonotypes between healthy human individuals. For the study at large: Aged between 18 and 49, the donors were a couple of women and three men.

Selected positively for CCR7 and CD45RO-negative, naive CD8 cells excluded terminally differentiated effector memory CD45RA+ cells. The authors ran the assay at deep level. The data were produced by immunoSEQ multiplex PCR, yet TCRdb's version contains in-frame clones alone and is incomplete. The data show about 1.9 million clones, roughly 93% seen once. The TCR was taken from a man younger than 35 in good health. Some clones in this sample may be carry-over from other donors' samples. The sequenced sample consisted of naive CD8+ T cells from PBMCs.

Written as DNA, the CDR3 is TGTGCCAGCAGTGGCAAAGAGGCCCGCGGACAAGAGACCCAGTACTTC. This translates into CASSGKEARGQETQYF. V gene TRBV2 combines with J gene TRBJ2-5, with D unresolved. CDR1 and CDR2 from the germline V gene are SNHLY and FYNNEI. The CDR3 spans 16 residues. V was shortened by 4 bases and J by 2 bases, with 17 bases between the two germline ends.